These 26 T cell receptor beta chains came from one sample sequenced in a study of shared clonotypes between healthy human individuals. Measured with immunoSEQ multiplex PCR; TCRdb has only the in-frame clones, and not every one. The sample consists of about 2.3 million clones, around 90% of them appearing once. The sequencing sample was made of naive CD4+ T cells from PBMCs. The subset is: CD45RA+ positively selected. Receptors originate from a man between 18 and 35 years old in good health. Some clones in this sample may be carry-over from other donors' samples.

The V call is TRBV18, the J call TRBJ2-3, with a tentative D call TRBD2 (6 bases). The germline CDR1 and CDR2 sequences are KGHSH and LQKENI. The CDR3 has 16 amino acids. V dropped 1 base and J dropped 0 bases, with 11 bases sitting between them. The CDR3 here is CASSPLVGGSTDTQYF. The CDR3 DNA is TGTGCCAGCTCACCACTAGTGGGAGGCAGCACAGATACGCAGTATTTT.

As for this clone: Other DNA sequences of this sample code for an identical CDR3. This sequence joins TRBV5-1 and TRBJ2-7; no clear D gene. Germline V CDR1 and CDR2: SGHRS, YFSETQ. The CDR3 runs 14 residues. Trimming took 1 base from V and 1 from J, leaving 9 bases between them. The CDR3 region is CASSLTVASYEQYF. The DNA for the CDR3 is TGCGCCAGCAGCTTGACAGTTGCGTCCTACGAGCAGTACTTC.

V gene TRBV6-1 combines with J gene TRBJ2-7; 14 bases match TRBD2. The germline CDR1 and CDR2 sequences are MNHNS and SASEGT. The trim removed 4 bases at V and 2 bases at J, leaving 10 bases unmatched. CDR3 length: 18 residues. The CDR3 is CASSVVTSGRASTYEQYF. The CDR3 bases are TGTGCCAGCAGTGTCGTGACTAGCGGGAGGGCGAGCACCTACGAGCAGTACTTC.

In its sample, this clone was seen once. The chain recombines TRBV28 with TRBJ2-7; D possibly uses TRBD1 or TRBD2 (5 bases each). The CDR3 length is 14 residues. Trimming shortened V by 8 bases and J by 6 bases, and 20 bases separated the two germline ends. Germline loops: CDR1 MDHEN, CDR2 SYDVKM. In DNA form, the CDR3 reads TGTGCCAGCCAGGCACGATCCGTTGGGGGCGAGCAGTACTTC. Translating it yields CASQARSVGGEQYF.

This chain joins TRBV11-2 and TRBJ1-2; D unclear. The CDR3 sequence is 13 residues long. Germline assignment: CDR1 SGHAT and CDR2 FQNNGV. Trimming left V 8 bases short and J 3 bases short, with 13 bases between. The DNA for the CDR3 is TGTGCCAGCTCGTGGGGTTTAGACTATGGCTACACCTTC. It translates to CASSWGLDYGYTF.

The chain uses TRBV7-9 and TRBJ2-7; D not resolved. CDR1 SEHNR and CDR2 FQNEAQ come from the germline V gene (reference sequence). V lost 4 bases and J 7 bases, leaving 14 bases between the germline ends. The CDR3 is 13 amino acids. The CDR3 loop is CASSSGASLEQYF. DNA of the CDR3: TGTGCCAGCAGCTCTGGAGCCTCCTTGGAGCAGTACTTC.

The rearrangement uses TRBV5-4 and TRBJ2-7, with 7 nucleotides matching TRBD1. The germline gives CDR1 SGHNT, CDR2 YYREEE (reference sequence). V lost 2 bases, J lost 2 bases, and 1 base stayed unmatched. The CDR3 spans 13 residues. The chain's CDR3 is CASSFTGAYEQYF. As DNA, the CDR3 is TGTGCCAGCAGCTTCACAGGGGCCTACGAGCAGTACTTC.

The chain recombines TRBV6-1 with TRBJ1-2, with 7 nucleotides matching TRBD1. CDR1 MNHNS and CDR2 SASEGT come from the germline V gene. The CDR3 spans 15 residues. Trimming cost V 11 bases and J 5 bases; bases outside gene matches: 17. The CDR3: CAAPGGGSVSYGYTF. For the CDR3, the DNA is TGTGCCGCGCCAGGGGGAGGATCTGTCAGTTATGGCTACACCTTC.

The CDR3 DNA sequence: TGTGCCAGCAGCTCGTCGATCAGGGGCTACACCTTC. This sequence encodes CASSSSIRGYTF. V and J are TRBV28 and TRBJ1-2, with D hard to call. This CDR3 contains 12 residues. Germline V gene lookup returns CDR1 MDHEN and CDR2 SYDVKM. The V end was cut by 6 bases, the J end by 8 bases, with 13 bases between.

Remarks on this clone: Other nucleotide sequences in the sample specify the same CDR3. V gene TRBV7-2 combines with J gene TRBJ2-7; the match to TRBD1 covers 10 bases. This CDR3 has 14 amino acids. J was trimmed by 5 bases and V by 5 bases; bases with no gene match: 6. Germline CDR1 and CDR2: SGHTA and FQGNSA. The CDR3 reads CASSRDRGRNEQYF. The CDR3 region has the DNA TGTGCCAGCAGCCGAGACAGGGGGCGCAACGAGCAGTACTTC.

V usage is TRBV11-2 and J usage is TRBJ1-5; 10 bases align to TRBD1. Looked up from germline, CDR1 is SGHAT and CDR2 is FQNNGV. The CDR3 consists of 15 residues. Germline trimming cut 1 base from V and 7 bases from J; bases unmatched to any gene: 4. The CDR3 DNA follows: TGTGCCAGCAGCTTAGGGACAGGGGGTGGGCAGCCCCAGCATTTT. This codes for CASSLGTGGGQPQHF.

The CDR3 is CASSPGEAGEKLFF. The CDR3 nucleotides read TGTGCCAGCTCCCCGGGGGAAGCGGGTGAAAAACTGTTTTTT. The chain employs TRBV18 and TRBJ1-4, with D maybe TRBD1 (5 bases). V was clipped by 6 bases and J by 7 bases, with 15 bases between them. From germline, CDR1 is KGHSH and CDR2 LQKENI. This CDR3 is built from 14 residues.

This chain uses TRBV11-2 with TRBJ2-7, with D hard to call. Germline V gives CDR1 SGHAT, CDR2 FQNNGV. The CDR3 is made up of 15 amino acids. The V gene lost 0 bases and the J gene lost 6 bases, with 15 bases spanning the gap. The CDR3 protein is CASSLDRQGRREQYF. CDR3 sequence (DNA): TGTGCCAGCAGCTTAGATCGGCAAGGGCGGCGCGAGCAGTACTTC.

The chain is built from TRBV7-9 and TRBJ2-5; 7 bases are a match to TRBD1. Trimming took 4 bases from V and 1 from J; bases not matched to a gene: 3. The CDR3 loop spans 14 amino acids. Germline V lookup: CDR1 SEHNR, CDR2 FQNEAQ (reference sequence). The CDR3 bases are TGTGCCAGCAGCTCGGGACAGAGCCAAGAGACCCAGTACTTC. The encoded protein is CASSSGQSQETQYF.

This clone has more than one count but fewer than ten. V usage is TRBV18 and J usage is TRBJ1-5; perhaps TRBD1 as D (6 bases). This CDR3 region has 15 residues. Looked up from germline, CDR1 is KGHSH and CDR2 is LQKENI. Trimming shortened V by 1 base and J by 5 bases, and 12 bases separated the two germline ends. The CDR3 region is CASSPRAGADQPQHF. Here the CDR3 DNA reads TGTGCCAGCTCACCACGGGCAGGGGCGGATCAGCCCCAGCATTTT.

The genes are TRBV6-6 and TRBJ2-7; no clear D. Germline CDR1 is MNHNY and CDR2 is SVGAGI (reference sequence). V shed 10 bases and J shed 0 bases, with 19 bases lying between them. This CDR3 contains 15 residues. The CDR3 DNA sequence: TGTGCCACCCAGTCGCGGACGCCCAGCTCCTACGAGCAGTACTTC. It encodes CATQSRTPSSYEQYF.

The chain employs TRBV10-3 and TRBJ1-1; the match to TRBD1 covers 7 bases. The CDR3 is 14 amino acids. J was trimmed by 0 bases and V by 10 bases; bases with no gene match: 8. The germline CDR1 and CDR2 sequences are ENHRY and SYGVKD. CDR3 amino acids: CATARGWMNTEAFF. As DNA, the CDR3 is TGTGCCACCGCCAGGGGGTGGATGAACACTGAAGCTTTCTTT.

This chain uses TRBV6-5 with TRBJ2-7; D is possibly TRBD1 or TRBD2 (5 bases each). The CDR3 extends over 14 amino acids. V shed 6 bases and J shed 0 bases, with 12 bases lying between them. Germline CDR1 is MNHEY and CDR2 is SVGAGI. The CDR3 here is CASRKWGSSYEQYF. CDR3 DNA sequence: TGTGCCAGCAGAAAGTGGGGGAGCTCCTACGAGCAGTACTTC.

The genes are TRBV11-2 and TRBJ1-2; 7 bases match TRBD1. Germline lookup yields CDR1 SGHAT and CDR2 FQNNGV. J lost 6 bases, V lost 7 bases, and 17 bases had no gene match. There are 16 residues in the CDR3. The CDR3 loop is CASTTMWAGGGNGYTF. In DNA form, the CDR3 reads TGTGCCAGCACAACAATGTGGGCAGGGGGTGGGAATGGCTACACCTTC.

This chain joins TRBV7-9 and TRBJ1-1; no reliable D call. The germline V gene has CDR1 SEHNR and CDR2 FQNEAQ (reference sequence). The CDR3 spans 16 residues. The V and J ends lost 0 bases and 0 bases respectively, with 11 bases between them. The CDR3 sequence is CASSLALGMLNTEAFF. Written as DNA, the CDR3 is TGTGCCAGCAGCTTAGCGCTGGGGATGCTGAACACTGAAGCTTTCTTT.

In regard to this clone: A read error may produce the germline difference seen at one junction end. The chain combines TRBV7-8 with TRBJ2-3; D might be TRBD2 (6 bases). Per germline, CDR1 SGHVS and CDR2 FQNEAQ. There are 15 residues in the CDR3. CDR3 amino acids: CTSSLIRESTDTQYF. Written as DNA, the CDR3 is TGTACCAGCAGCTTAATACGGGAGTCCACAGATACGCAGTATTTT.

The table lists this clone with a count of one. The chain employs TRBV7-3 and TRBJ2-1, with 10 bases matching TRBD1. Germline CDR1 SGHTA, CDR2 FQGTGA. CDR3 length: 14 amino acids. J was trimmed by 5 bases and V by 5 bases; bases with no gene match: 3. CDR3 nucleotides: TGTGCCAGCAGCCGGACAGGGGGTAACAATGAGCAGTTCTTC. Translating it yields CASSRTGGNNEQFF.

The chain is built from TRBV6-1 and TRBJ2-5, with 7 bases identical to TRBD1. The CDR3 consists of 15 residues. Germline CDR1 reads MNHNS; CDR2 reads SASEGT. Trimming at V came to 5 bases and at J to 1 base, leaving 7 bases not matched to a gene. The CDR3 sequence is CASSLQGPIQETQYF. CDR3 in DNA: TGTGCCAGCAGTTTACAGGGGCCCATCCAAGAGACCCAGTACTTC.

The rearrangement uses TRBV7-3 and TRBJ2-1; the D is unclear. The CDR3 totals 14 residues. The V end was cut by 2 bases, the J end by 11 bases, with 16 bases between. Germline assignment: CDR1 SGHTA and CDR2 FQGTGA. DNA of the CDR3: TGTGCCAGCAGCTTACTAGGAGTCGCGGACCAGCAGTTCTTC. Its protein product is CASSLLGVADQQFF.

This sequence joins TRBV18 and TRBJ2-5, with 8 bases that match TRBD2. Per germline, CDR1 KGHSH and CDR2 LQKENI. CDR3 length equals 16 residues. V gave up 3 bases and J gave up 5 bases; unmatched junction bases: 11. In DNA form, the CDR3 reads TGTGCCAGCTCACCCCGGGGGACCTCGGGAGGGGAGACCCAGTACTTC. Residues: CASSPRGTSGGETQYF.

The CDR3 loop reads CASSRRPTRTSGIDTQYF. In DNA, the CDR3 is TGTGCCAGCAGCCGACGCCCAACCCGGACTAGCGGGATAGATACGCAGTATTTT. The chain joins TRBV14 to TRBJ2-3; 12 nucleotides line up with TRBD2. V lost 4 bases, J lost 5 bases, and 13 bases stayed unmatched. The V gene's germline CDR1 is SGHDN and CDR2 FVKESK. The CDR3 length is 18 residues.